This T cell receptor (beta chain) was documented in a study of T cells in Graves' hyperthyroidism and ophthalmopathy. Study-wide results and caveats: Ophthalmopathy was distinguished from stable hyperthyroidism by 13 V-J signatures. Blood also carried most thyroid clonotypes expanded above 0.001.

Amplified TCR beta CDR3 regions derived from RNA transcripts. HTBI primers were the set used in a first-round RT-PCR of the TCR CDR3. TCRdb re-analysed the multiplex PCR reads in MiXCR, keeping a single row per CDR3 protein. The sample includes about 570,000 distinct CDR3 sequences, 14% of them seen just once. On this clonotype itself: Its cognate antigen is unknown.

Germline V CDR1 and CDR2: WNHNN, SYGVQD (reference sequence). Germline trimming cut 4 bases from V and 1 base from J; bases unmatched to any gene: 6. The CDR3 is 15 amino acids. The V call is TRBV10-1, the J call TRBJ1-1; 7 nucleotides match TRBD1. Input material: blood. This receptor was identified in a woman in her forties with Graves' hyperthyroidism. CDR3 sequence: CASSASTGTNTEAFF. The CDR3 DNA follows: TGCGCCAGCAGTGCCTCGACAGGGACGAACACTGAAGCTTTCTTT.